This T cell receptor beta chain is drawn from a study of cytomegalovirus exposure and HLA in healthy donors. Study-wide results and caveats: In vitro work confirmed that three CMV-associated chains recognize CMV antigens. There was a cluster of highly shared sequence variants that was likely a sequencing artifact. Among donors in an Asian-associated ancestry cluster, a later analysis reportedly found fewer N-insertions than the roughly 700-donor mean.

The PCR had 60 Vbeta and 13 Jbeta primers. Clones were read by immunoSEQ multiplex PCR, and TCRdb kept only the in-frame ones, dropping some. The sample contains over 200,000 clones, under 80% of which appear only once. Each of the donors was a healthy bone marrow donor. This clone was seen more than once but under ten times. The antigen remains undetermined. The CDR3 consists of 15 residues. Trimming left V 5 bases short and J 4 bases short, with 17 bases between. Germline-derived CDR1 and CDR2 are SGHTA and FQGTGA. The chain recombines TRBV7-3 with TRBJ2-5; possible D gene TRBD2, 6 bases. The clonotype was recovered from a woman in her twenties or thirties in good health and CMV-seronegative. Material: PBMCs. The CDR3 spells CASSGGGREGETQYF. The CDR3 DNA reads TGTGCCAGCAGCGGAGGTGGGCGGGAAGGAGAGACCCAGTACTTC. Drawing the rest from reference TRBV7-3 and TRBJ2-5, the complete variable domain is GAGVSQTPSNKVTEKGKYVELRCDPISGHTALYWYRQSLGQGPEFLIYFQGTGAADDSGLPNDRFFAVRPEGSVSTLKIQRTERGDSAVYLCASSGGGREGETQYFGPGTRLLVL.